These 31 T cell receptor beta chains were all obtained from the same sample, sequenced in a study of blood T cell repertoires in COVID-19. The repertoire was sequenced with immunoSEQ multiplex PCR; TCRdb's copy has only in-frame clones and lacks some. Here the sample spans approximately 100,000 clones, around 90% being singletons. Sequencing was done on a sample of peripheral blood. All receptors come from a woman aged 55-70 years with acute or convalescent COVID-19.

This chain connects TRBV6-2 or TRBV6-3 to TRBJ2-5; possibly TRBD2 for D (5 bases). Germline loops: CDR1 MNHEY, CDR2 SVGEGT. V was trimmed by 2 bases and J by 1 base, leaving 11 bases between them. This CDR3 spans 15 amino acids. The DNA for the CDR3 is TGTGCCAGCAGTTACGGCGGGCCATCCCAAGAGACCCAGTACTTC. This translates into CASSYGGPSQETQYF.

Of note for this clone: One end of the junction varies from germline; a read error may be responsible. V gene TRBV5-1 combines with J gene TRBJ2-2, with 11 bases identical to TRBD1. Germline assignment: CDR1 SGHRS and CDR2 YFSETQ. The CDR3 sequence is 16 residues long. The CDR3 loop reads CASSLGQGVWTGELFF. The CDR3 nucleotides read TGCGCCAGCAGTTTGGGACAGGGGGTATGGACCGGGGAGCTGTTTTTT.

This chain joins TRBV5-5 and TRBJ2-3; 13 bases are shared with TRBD2. The V segment lost 1 base and the J segment 1 base; nucleotides outside the gene matches: 6. CDR1 is SGHKS, CDR2 YYEKEE, per germline (reference sequence). CDR3 length: 18 amino acids. DNA of the CDR3: TGTGCCAGCAGCTTGAAGCCGGGACTAGCGGGACGCACAGATACGCAGTATTTT. This encodes CASSLKPGLAGRTDTQYF.

This chain links TRBV9 with TRBJ1-2, with D uncertain. Between the trimmed V and J ends, which lost 4 bases and 5 bases, there was a span of 6 bases. Germline V CDR1 and CDR2: SGDLS, YYNGEE. The CDR3 runs 11 residues. The CDR3 protein is CASSSFYGYTF. DNA for the CDR3: TGTGCCAGCAGCTCGTTTTATGGCTACACCTTC.

CDR3 residues: CATESGSSYNEQFF. Here the CDR3 DNA reads TGTGCCACCGAAAGCGGGAGCTCCTACAATGAGCAGTTCTTC. The rearrangement uses TRBV6-5 and TRBJ2-1, with 8 bases that match TRBD2. V shed 10 bases, J shed 0 bases, and the junction held 5 bases outside the gene matches. The CDR3 spans 14 residues. Germline V gene lookup returns CDR1 MNHEY and CDR2 SVGAGI.

This chain joins TRBV5-1 and TRBJ2-1; D is perhaps TRBD2 (5 bases). The length of the CDR3 is 16 residues. V gave up 4 bases and J gave up 2 bases, with 16 bases separating them. Per the germline V gene, CDR1 is SGHRS and CDR2 is YFSETQ. Here the CDR3 reads CASSPFQKLAYNEQFF. Written as DNA, the CDR3 is TGCGCCAGCAGCCCATTCCAGAAACTAGCCTACAATGAGCAGTTCTTC.

V is TRBV3-1 (or the pseudogene TRBV3-2) and J is TRBJ2-1, with 8 bases lining up with TRBD2. CDR1 and CDR2 (germline): LGHDT, YNNKEL (reference sequence). The CDR3 is 16 amino acids. V was pared by 3 bases and J by 7 bases, with 11 bases of the junction left unmatched. CDR3 region: CASSHPLAGPINEQFF. The CDR3 DNA is TGTGCCAGCAGCCACCCCCTAGCGGGCCCGATTAATGAGCAGTTCTTC.

The count of this clone is one. This chain connects TRBV6-5 to TRBJ2-3, with 7 bases aligning to TRBD1. The CDR3 length is 14 residues. V lost 2 bases, J lost 1 base, and 0 bases stayed unmatched. Germline lookup yields CDR1 MNHEY and CDR2 SVGAGI. This chain's CDR3 is CASSYRGRTDTQYF. Written as DNA, the CDR3 is TGTGCCAGCAGTTACAGGGGGCGCACAGATACGCAGTATTTT.

The chain links TRBV24-1 to TRBJ1-1; D not resolved. The CDR3 covers 13 residues. V shed 4 bases and J shed 6 bases, with 11 bases lying between them. CDR1 is KGHDR and CDR2 is SFDVKD in the germline V gene. The CDR3 loop is CATSDPLAAEAFF. In DNA, the CDR3 is TGTGCCACCAGTGACCCACTCGCCGCTGAAGCTTTCTTT.

The chain couples TRBV5-1 to TRBJ2-5; D possibly corresponds to TRBD1 (5 bases). Germline V gene sequence: CDR1 SGHRS, CDR2 YFSETQ. V lost 0 bases to trimming and J lost 3 bases, with 12 bases between them. This CDR3 has 15 amino acids. DNA for the CDR3: TGCGCCAGCAGCTTGGGTACAGGAAGCGAAGAGACCCAGTACTTC. Its protein is CASSLGTGSEETQYF.

This rearrangement joins TRBV18 to TRBJ1-2; maybe TRBD1 (6 bases). Trimming removed 3 bases at V and 8 bases at J, with 16 bases between. The CDR3 spans 14 residues. Germline V CDR1 and CDR2: KGHSH, LQKENI. The CDR3 here is CASSPQGIGVGYTF. The DNA for the CDR3 is TGTGCCAGCTCACCTCAGGGGATCGGCGTCGGCTACACCTTC.

This chain connects TRBV18 to TRBJ1-5; 10 bases are a match to TRBD1. This CDR3 has 17 amino acids. Germline loops: CDR1 KGHSH, CDR2 LQKENI. V was clipped by 2 bases and J by 4 bases; unmatched bases: 8. In nucleotides, the CDR3 is TGTGCCAGCTCACCAGTCTCGGGACAGGGGTTAAATCAGCCCCAGCATTTT. This encodes CASSPVSGQGLNQPQHF.

The V and J genes are TRBV9 and TRBJ2-1; no clear D gene. V was clipped by 4 bases and J by 6 bases, with 8 bases between them. This CDR3 contains 12 residues. CDR1 and CDR2 (germline): SGDLS, YYNGEE. The CDR3 bases are TGTGCCAGCAGCCTAAACCCCAATGAGCAGTTCTTC. The encoded protein is CASSLNPNEQFF.

This rearrangement joins TRBV15 to TRBJ2-6, with D uncertain. Trimming pared 0 bases from V and 4 bases from J, leaving 4 bases between. CDR1 is LNHNV, CDR2 YYDKDF, per germline (reference sequence). The CDR3 has 14 residues. CDR3 bases: TGTGCCACCAGCAGAGAGAGAGGGGCCAACGTCCTGACTTTC. Its translation: CATSRERGANVLTF. Complete variable domain (other parts from reference TRBV15 and TRBJ2-6): DAMVIQNPRYQVTQFGKPVTLSCSQTLNHNVMYWYQQKSSQAPKLLFHYYDKDFNNEADTPDNFQSRRPNTSFCFLDIRSPGLGDTAMYLCATSRERGANVLTFGAGSRLTVL.

The rearrangement links TRBV6-4 to TRBJ2-2, with D perhaps matching TRBD2 (6 bases). Trimming took 7 bases from V and 5 from J, leaving 20 bases between them. The CDR3 loop spans 16 amino acids. Germline CDR1 MRHNA, CDR2 SNTAGT. Here the CDR3 reads CASTQNGGLQTGELFF. The CDR3 DNA reads TGTGCCAGCACTCAAAACGGGGGACTTCAGACCGGGGAGCTGTTTTTT.

This chain uses TRBV29-1 with TRBJ2-1, with 9 bases matching TRBD2. The CDR3 consists of 13 residues. The V and J ends lost 7 bases and 7 bases, in that order; junction bases with no gene match: 8. Germline CDR1 reads SQVTM; CDR2 reads ANQGSEA. The chain's CDR3 is CSGVAGVGNEQFF. The DNA of the CDR3 is TGCAGCGGGGTAGCGGGAGTTGGGAATGAGCAGTTCTTC.

This chain connects TRBV7-9 to TRBJ2-7; the D is unclear. This CDR3 has 16 amino acids. Germline V gene lookup returns CDR1 SEHNR and CDR2 FQNEAQ (reference sequence). V dropped 5 bases and J dropped 8 bases, with 25 bases sitting between them. CDR3 nucleotide sequence: TGTGCCAGCAGCCCGCCCCTAGATTACGCGCAAATCAAGCAGTACTTC. Protein: CASSPPLDYAQIKQYF.

The chain combines TRBV6-5 with TRBJ1-6; no reliable D call. The CDR3 length is 12 residues. Germline values: CDR1 MNHEY, CDR2 SVGAGI. The germline V and J ends were trimmed by 8 bases and 4 bases, with 6 bases remaining between them. The CDR3 is CASFSYNSPLHF. CDR3 DNA sequence: TGTGCCAGCTTCAGTTATAATTCACCCCTCCACTTT.

This clone was seen once. This rearrangement joins TRBV5-8 to TRBJ2-5; the match to TRBD2 covers 7 bases. Germline V gives CDR1 SGHTS, CDR2 YDEGEE. The CDR3 contains 12 residues. V shed 6 bases, J shed 5 bases, and the junction held 4 bases outside the gene matches. The CDR3, as DNA: TGTGCCAGCAAGCGGGGTTTGGAGACCCAGTACTTC. Protein: CASKRGLETQYF.

This clone has a single count. The chain is built from TRBV2 and TRBJ1-3; no firm D call. The germline V gene has CDR1 SNHLY and CDR2 FYNNEI. V lost 8 bases, J lost 6 bases, and 5 bases lay in between. This CDR3 comprises 10 residues. CDR3 DNA sequence: TGTGCCAGCCGGGAAAACACCATATATTTT. It yields the protein CASRENTIYF. Looking up the rest from reference TRBV2 and TRBJ1-3 gives the full variable domain: EPEVTQTPSHQVTQMGQEVILRCVPISNHLYFYWYRQILGQKVEFLVSFYNNEISEKSEIFDDQFSVERPDGSNFTLKIRSTKLEDSAMYFCASRENTIYFGEGSWLTVV.

This chain's CDR3 is CASRPGGQAGEQYV. CDR3 bases: TGCGCCAGCAGGCCGGGAGGGCAGGCGGGGGAGCAGTACGTC. The chain employs TRBV5-1 and TRBJ2-7; 8 positions agree with TRBD2. Germline V lookup: CDR1 SGHRS, CDR2 YFSETQ. V lost 5 bases, J lost 7 bases, and 11 bases stayed unmatched. There are 14 residues in the CDR3.

The V gene is TRBV4-2, the J gene TRBJ1-2; D uncertain. Germline-derived CDR1 and CDR2 are LGHNA and YNFKEQ. The V gene lost 2 bases and the J gene lost 8 bases, with 12 bases spanning the gap. The CDR3 is 13 amino acids. The CDR3 DNA reads TGTGCCAGCAGCCAAACGAAAGTGGAGGGCTACACCTTC. Its protein is CASSQTKVEGYTF.

The rearrangement joins TRBV10-2 to TRBJ2-3; D might be TRBD1 (5 bases). The germline V gene encodes CDR1 WSHSY and CDR2 SAAADI. The CDR3 length is 15 residues. V was trimmed by 0 bases and J by 0 bases, leaving 7 bases between them. As DNA, the CDR3 is TGCGCCAGCAGTGAGTCGCAGGGCAGCACAGATACGCAGTATTTT. Translating gives CASSESQGSTDTQYF.

This chain uses TRBV5-1 with TRBJ2-6; D is unresolved. This CDR3 has 16 residues. The germline CDR1 and CDR2 sequences are SGHRS and YFSETQ. V gave up 0 bases and J gave up 0 bases, with 7 bases separating them. The CDR3 here is CASSLEQNSGANVLTF. The CDR3 DNA reads as TGCGCCAGCAGCTTGGAACAGAACTCTGGGGCCAACGTCCTGACTTTC.

This chain links TRBV28 with TRBJ2-7, with TRBD2 matching over 8 bases. The CDR3 is 13 residues long. Losses at the gene ends were 6 bases for V and 2 bases for J; bases not matched to a gene: 3. Germline CDR1 reads MDHEN; CDR2 reads SYDVKM. The CDR3 DNA reads as TGTGCCAGCAGGGATAGCGGGACCTACGAGCAGTACTTC. It encodes CASRDSGTYEQYF. The full variable domain, its missing parts supplied by reference TRBV28 and TRBJ2-7, is DVKVTQSSRYLVKRTGEKVFLECVQDMDHENMFWYRQDPGLGLRLIYFSYDVKMKEKGDIPEGYSVSREKKERFSLILESASTNQTSMYLCASRDSGTYEQYFGPGTRLTVT.

A word on this clone: At one end, the junction sequence differs from germline, possibly due to a read error. V is TRBV7-7 and J is TRBJ2-1; 8 positions match TRBD2. CDR3 length equals 14 residues. The V gene's germline CDR1 is SSHAT and CDR2 FNYEAQ (reference sequence). In DNA, the CDR3 is TGTGCTAGCAGCCCAGGAGGGAGCGGGAGAGTGCAGTTCTTC. This translates into CASSPGGSGRVQFF.

The chain links TRBV30 to TRBJ2-1; D is undetermined. The V end lost 1 base, the J end lost 12 bases, and 10 bases lay between the germline ends. Germline lookup yields CDR1 GTSNPN and CDR2 SVGIG (reference sequence). The CDR3 is 11 amino acids. The CDR3 coding sequence is TGTGCCTGGAGTGGCGGCGCCGTGCAGTTCTTC. It encodes CAWSGGAVQFF.

The chain links TRBV6-1 to TRBJ2-1; perhaps TRBD1 as D (9 bases). The ends were cut back, 0 bases at V and 4 bases at J, with 19 bases in the middle. There are 18 residues in the CDR3. The germline gives CDR1 MNHNS, CDR2 SASEGT. The CDR3 loop reads CASSEAILAGQGYNEQFF. In DNA form, the CDR3 reads TGTGCCAGCAGTGAAGCTATTTTAGCGGGACAGGGATACAATGAGCAGTTCTTC.

This clone was recorded only once. This chain connects TRBV5-1 to TRBJ1-2; a weak D match, TRBD1 (6 bases). V was trimmed by 4 bases and J by 8 bases, leaving 15 bases between them. Germline V lookup: CDR1 SGHRS, CDR2 YFSETQ. This CDR3 has 13 residues. The CDR3 reads CASSLNRVEGYTF. CDR3 sequence (DNA): TGCGCCAGCAGCCTAAACAGGGTAGAAGGCTACACCTTC.

In the case of this clone: The sample contains more than one DNA sequence encoding this CDR3. The chain combines TRBV28 with TRBJ2-7; tentative D call: TRBD1 (6 bases). Germline loops: CDR1 MDHEN, CDR2 SYDVKM. This CDR3 spans 14 amino acids. The ends were cut back, 2 bases at V and 2 bases at J, with 10 bases in the middle. The CDR3 DNA follows: TGTGCCAGCAGTTTAGTACAGGGACCCTACGAGCAGTACTTC. Residues: CASSLVQGPYEQYF.

The chain links TRBV28 to TRBJ1-5, with TRBD1 identical over 8 bases. Germline CDR1 MDHEN, CDR2 SYDVKM. The CDR3 runs to 15 residues. After removal of 5 bases from V and 3 bases from J, the junction contained 6 bases not matched to a gene. The CDR3 reads CASSADRGNNQPQHF. The CDR3 nucleotides are TGTGCCAGCAGTGCTGACAGGGGAAACAATCAGCCCCAGCATTTT.